This T cell receptor (beta chain) was sequenced during a study of T cell responses to AZD1222 COVID-19 vaccine. The study, taken as a whole, reports: Close to half of spike-specific TCRs reportedly recognize unmutated variant regions. Spike-specific TCR breadth and depth grew following two AZD1222 doses. Spike as a whole was targeted by vaccine-associated CD4 TCRs, dominant at 160-218 and 743-854.

V trimming: 4 bases; J trimming: 4 bases; junction bases outside the gene matches: 7. Germline V gives CDR1 SGHRS, CDR2 YFSETQ. This CDR3 has 14 amino acids. As regards this clone: The antigen remains undetermined.

Produced via immunoSEQ multiplex PCR; TCRdb's table is partial and in-frame only. The sample holds roughly 100,000 clones, roughly nine tenths seen once. This clonotype was sampled from an adult in good health. The rearrangement uses TRBV5-1 and TRBJ1-2, with TRBD1 matching 7 bases. Sequences were derived from peripheral blood, sampled on day 0 of AZD1222 vaccination. CDR3 bases: TGCGCCAGCAGCGCTACCGGGACAGTCTATGGCTACACCTTC. Residues: CASSATGTVYGYTF. The complete variable domain, with remaining parts taken from reference TRBV5-1 and TRBJ1-2, reads KAGVTQTPRYLIKTRGQQVTLSCSPISGHRSVSWYQQTPGQGLQFLFEYFSETQRNKGNFPGRFSGRQFSNSRSEMNVSTLELGDSALYLCASSATGTVYGYTFGSGTRLTVV.